One sample yielded the 12 T cell receptor beta chains listed below, sequenced in a study of blood T cell repertoires in COVID-19. Profiling relied on immunoSEQ multiplex PCR, and the TCRdb table lists in-frame clones only, not all of them. Of about 310,000 clones detected, 87% appear once; the ten largest clones hold about 2%. What was sequenced was peripheral blood. The source is a man between 18 and 35 years old with active or convalescent COVID-19.

V and J are TRBV18 and TRBJ2-1; TRBD1 agrees at 7 bases. The length of the CDR3 is 15 residues. Germline assignment: CDR1 KGHSH and CDR2 LQKENI. Trimming removed 3 bases from V and 2 bases from J; junction bases left unmatched: 4. CDR3 coding DNA: TGTGCCAGCTCACCGACTGACAGGGCCTACAATGAGCAGTTCTTC. Protein sequence: CASSPTDRAYNEQFF.

This chain connects TRBV6-5 to TRBJ1-2; TRBD1 aligns across 9 bases. V trimming: 8 bases; J trimming: 4 bases; junction bases outside the gene matches: 8. CDR1 is MNHEY, CDR2 SVGAGI, per germline. The CDR3 is made up of 14 amino acids. The CDR3 DNA is TGTGCCAGCGGTATAGGACAGGGGACCTATGGCTACACCTTC. Encoded protein: CASGIGQGTYGYTF.

The J gene is TRBJ1-5, the V gene TRBV4-1; TRBD1 matches at 7 bases. Germline CDR1 and CDR2: MGHRA and YSYEKL. The CDR3 has 18 amino acids. Losses at the gene ends were 2 bases for V and 5 bases for J; bases not matched to a gene: 15. The CDR3 region has the DNA TGCGCCAGCAGCCAATCTTTCCAGGGGGGATACTTTTATCAGCCCCAGCATTTT. Its protein is CASSQSFQGGYFYQPQHF.

The rearrangement links TRBV19 to TRBJ1-2, with D possibly matching TRBD1 (5 bases). This CDR3 spans 15 amino acids. Germline loops: CDR1 LNHDA, CDR2 SQIVND (reference sequence). V lost 1 base, J lost 4 bases, and 13 bases lay in between. CDR3 amino acids: CASSIGPGYIYGYTF. The CDR3 coding sequence is TGTGCCAGTAGTATAGGGCCAGGGTACATCTATGGCTACACCTTC.

J is TRBJ1-1 and V is TRBV29-1; D gene ambiguous. The V end was cut by 4 bases, the J end by 0 bases, with 12 bases between. CDR3 length: 14 residues. The germline gives CDR1 SQVTM, CDR2 ANQGSEA. The CDR3 sequence: CSVGVLPLNTEAFF. In nucleotides, the CDR3 is TGCAGCGTTGGAGTGTTGCCCTTGAACACTGAAGCTTTCTTT. Together with reference TRBV29-1 and TRBJ1-1, the CDR3 gives the full variable domain: SAVISQKPSRDICQRGTSLTIQCQVDSQVTMMFWYRQQPGQSLTLIATANQGSEATYESGFVIDKFPISRPNLTFSTLTVSNMSPEDSSIYLCSVGVLPLNTEAFFGQGTRLTVV.

The chain carries TRBV27 and TRBJ1-6; a possible D gene is TRBD1 (6 bases). V was clipped by 3 bases and J by 7 bases, with 13 bases between them. Germline V CDR1 and CDR2: MNHEY, SMNVEV (reference sequence). The CDR3 is 15 residues long. CDR3 loop: CASSFAQGRNSPLHF. The CDR3 region has the DNA TGTGCCAGCAGTTTCGCACAGGGTCGGAATTCACCCCTCCACTTT.

This clone was recorded a few times. The genes are TRBV27 and TRBJ2-5, with D possibly being TRBD2 (5 bases). The CDR3 is 18 residues long. Germline V gene data show CDR1 as MNHEY and CDR2 as SMNVEV (reference sequence). Trimming took 6 bases from V and 1 from J, leaving 24 bases between them. Here the CDR3 reads CASSFSGRAATIQETQYF. The CDR3 DNA reads TGTGCCAGCAGCTTCAGTGGGCGGGCCGCTACCATCCAAGAGACCCAGTACTTC.

The chain is built from TRBV28 and TRBJ2-7; TRBD2 matches 9 bases. With V trimmed by 9 bases and J by 2 bases, 11 bases remained unmatched. CDR1 is MDHEN, CDR2 SYDVKM, per germline. This CDR3 has 15 amino acids. This CDR3 reads CASRSGSFGAYEQYF. For the CDR3, the DNA is TGTGCCAGTCGTAGCGGGAGTTTTGGGGCCTACGAGCAGTACTTC.

This clone was recorded once. The chain joins TRBV19 to TRBJ1-2, with D hard to call. Germline V gives CDR1 LNHDA, CDR2 SQIVND (reference sequence). CDR3 length equals 15 residues. Trimming cost V 7 bases and J 4 bases, with 19 bases left between them. CDR3 amino acids: CASTNAAGRFYGYTF. CDR3 DNA sequence: TGTGCCAGTACCAACGCTGCAGGAAGATTCTATGGCTACACCTTC.

The genes are TRBV14 and TRBJ2-3; 7 bases align to TRBD1. Germline V gene sequence: CDR1 SGHDN, CDR2 FVKESK. After removal of 3 bases from V and 4 bases from J, the junction contained 10 bases not matched to a gene. The CDR3 contains 16 residues. CDR3 in DNA: TGTGCCAGCAGCCAGCAGACAGGGATCAGGGCAGATACGCAGTATTTT. It codes for CASSQQTGIRADTQYF.

The J gene is TRBJ1-2, the V gene TRBV7-8; the D gene is possibly TRBD1 (5 bases). The germline V gene has CDR1 SGHVS and CDR2 FQNEAQ. The CDR3 covers 12 residues. Trimming pared 5 bases from V and 8 bases from J, leaving 12 bases between. The CDR3 reads CASSPNGGGYTF. CDR3 sequence (DNA): TGTGCCAGCAGCCCAAACGGGGGAGGCTACACCTTC.

The V gene is TRBV23-1, the J gene TRBJ1-3, with a weak D call TRBD1 (5 bases). TRBV23-1 is assigned to the ORF class and has an uncertain function. V shed 0 bases and J shed 1 base, with 13 bases lying between them. The CDR3 length is 17 residues. The chain's CDR3 is CASSQSTSGWSGNTIYF. CDR3 nucleotides: TGCGCCAGCAGTCAATCGACGTCAGGGTGGTCTGGAAACACCATATATTTT.